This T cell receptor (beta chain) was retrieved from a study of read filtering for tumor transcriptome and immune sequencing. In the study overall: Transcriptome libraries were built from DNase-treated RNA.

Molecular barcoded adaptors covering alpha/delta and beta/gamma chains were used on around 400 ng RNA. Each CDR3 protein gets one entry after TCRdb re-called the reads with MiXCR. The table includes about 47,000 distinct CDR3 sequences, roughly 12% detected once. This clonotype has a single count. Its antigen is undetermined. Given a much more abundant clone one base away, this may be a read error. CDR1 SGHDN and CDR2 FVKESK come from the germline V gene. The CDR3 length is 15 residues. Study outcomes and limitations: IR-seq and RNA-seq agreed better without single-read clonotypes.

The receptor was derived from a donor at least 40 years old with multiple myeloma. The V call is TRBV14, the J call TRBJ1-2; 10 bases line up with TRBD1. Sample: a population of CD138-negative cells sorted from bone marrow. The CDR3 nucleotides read TGTGCCAGCAGCCACGCAGACAGGGGGCCCTATGGCCACACCTTC. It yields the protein CASSHADRGPYGHTF.